This entry is about one T cell receptor (beta chain). This sample is drawn from a study of blood T cell repertoires in COVID-19. Produced via immunoSEQ multiplex PCR; TCRdb's table is partial and in-frame only. The table records fewer than 250,000 clones, around 82% of them present only once. Adults between roughly 18 and 90 years of age took part from about two dozen US areas. Which cohort a participant joined came from the clinical history participants gave. Sample: PBMCs or T cells enriched from blood (not recorded which). The clonotype was recovered from a woman aged 40 to 50 with acute COVID-19.

The CDR3 here is CASSFRDSRETQYF. The DNA for the CDR3 is TGTGCCAGCTCATTCAGGGATTCTCGGGAGACCCAGTACTTC. The J gene is TRBJ2-5, the V gene TRBV18; tentatively, D is TRBD1 (5 bases). The CDR3 consists of 14 residues. Trimming removed 5 bases at V and 5 bases at J, with 15 bases between. Germline V gene sequence: CDR1 KGHSH, CDR2 LQKENI.